One sample yielded the 29 T cell receptor beta chains listed below, sequenced in a study of T cell responses to AZD1222 COVID-19 vaccine. Produced via immunoSEQ multiplex PCR; TCRdb's table is partial and in-frame only. In the table there are about 100,000 clones, 88% of which are singletons. Specimen: peripheral blood, collected on day 0 of AZD1222 vaccination. These receptor sequences come from an adult in good health.

This clone showed up just once. The V and J genes are TRBV2 and TRBJ1-6; 7 bases match TRBD1. V shed 8 bases, J shed 6 bases, and the junction held 7 bases outside the gene matches. The CDR3 runs 14 residues. Germline CDR1 and CDR2: SNHLY and FYNNEI. The CDR3 reads CASGRDSINSPLHF. The CDR3 DNA follows: TGTGCCAGCGGCCGGGACAGCATTAATTCACCCCTCCACTTT.

The count of this clone is one. The chain combines TRBV2 with TRBJ1-6; D is uncertain. In germline, CDR1 is SNHLY, CDR2 FYNNEI. The CDR3 extends over 14 amino acids. The germline V and J ends were trimmed by 8 bases and 3 bases, with 11 bases remaining between them. The CDR3 reads CASSETDYNSPLHF. As DNA, the CDR3 is TGTGCCAGCTCCGAGACCGACTATAATTCACCCCTCCACTTT.

The rearrangement links TRBV24-1 to TRBJ2-5; D is unclear. Germline lookup yields CDR1 KGHDR and CDR2 SFDVKD. This CDR3 is built from 11 residues. Trimming removed 3 bases from V and 4 bases from J, with 2 bases in between. The CDR3 DNA is TGTGCCACCAGTGATCGAGAGACCCAGTACTTC. It encodes CATSDRETQYF.

The J gene is TRBJ1-5, the V gene TRBV14; 7 bases map to TRBD1. Germline assignment: CDR1 SGHDN and CDR2 FVKESK. The CDR3 runs 14 residues. Losses at the gene ends were 4 bases for V and 1 base for J; bases not matched to a gene: 1. CDR3 region: CASSPTGSNQPQHF. The CDR3 DNA is TGTGCCAGCAGCCCGACAGGGAGCAATCAGCCCCAGCATTTT.

The chain joins TRBV4-3 to TRBJ2-7; 7 bases agree with TRBD2. The CDR3 covers 14 residues. V gave up 0 bases and J gave up 3 bases; unmatched junction bases: 2. The V gene's germline CDR1 is LGHNA and CDR2 YSLEER. CDR3 region: CASSQDASGYEQYF. CDR3 in DNA: TGCGCCAGCAGCCAAGATGCTAGCGGCTACGAGCAGTACTTC.

CDR3 sequence (DNA): TGCGCCAGCAGCTTCGGGACTTCTGGAAACACCATATATTTT. Encoded protein: CASSFGTSGNTIYF. The gene calls are TRBV5-1 and TRBJ1-3, with TRBD1 as a possible D gene (5 bases). This CDR3 has 14 amino acids. The ends were cut back, 2 bases at V and 1 base at J, with 7 bases in the middle. The germline V gene encodes CDR1 SGHRS and CDR2 YFSETQ.

The gene calls are TRBV10-1 and TRBJ2-5, with D perhaps TRBD1 (5 bases). Germline V lookup: CDR1 WNHNN, CDR2 SYGVQD (reference sequence). Trimming removed 0 bases at V and 2 bases at J, with 7 bases between. The CDR3 totals 14 residues. CDR3 region: CASSESAGQETQYF. For the CDR3, the DNA is TGCGCCAGCAGTGAGTCGGCAGGGCAAGAGACCCAGTACTTC.

The rearrangement uses TRBV11-2 and TRBJ1-2; 7 bases line up with TRBD1. Germline V gene sequence: CDR1 SGHAT, CDR2 FQNNGV. There are 15 residues in the CDR3. The junction had 6 bases not matched to a gene; V was cut back by 2 bases and J by 3 bases. This chain's CDR3 is CASSLMGTEHYGYTF. As DNA, the CDR3 is TGTGCCAGCAGCTTAATGGGGACAGAGCACTATGGCTACACCTTC.

In DNA, the CDR3 is TGCGCCAGCAGCCAAGATAAGGCTAGCGGGAGGGCCCAGGACGGGGAGCTGTTTTTT. It encodes CASSQDKASGRAQDGELFF. This chain joins TRBV4-1 and TRBJ2-2, with 12 bases that match TRBD2. The germline gives CDR1 MGHRA, CDR2 YSYEKL. This CDR3 contains 19 residues. The V gene end was trimmed by 0 bases and the J gene end by 7 bases; junction bases not matched to a gene: 12.

The chain joins TRBV10-3 to TRBJ1-5; perhaps TRBD1 as D (6 bases). The CDR3 is made up of 14 amino acids. Deletions cut 6 bases from V and 5 bases from J, with 14 bases between. Germline V gene lookup returns CDR1 ENHRY and CDR2 SYGVKD. CDR3 DNA sequence: TGTGCCATCAGCCCGGGACACAACGATCAGCCCCAGCATTTT. This encodes CAISPGHNDQPQHF.

This clone was observed a single time. The chain links TRBV4-1 to TRBJ2-1; D is uncertain. Germline values: CDR1 MGHRA, CDR2 YSYEKL. With 2 bases removed from V and 7 bases from J, the gap between germline ends came to 9 bases. The CDR3 length is 13 residues. The CDR3 reads CASSQRTENEQFF. CDR3 in DNA: TGCGCCAGCAGCCAAAGGACGGAGAATGAGCAGTTCTTC.

The CDR3 DNA follows: TGTGCCAGCAGCCGCCGGGACAGCTACGAGCAGTACTTC. It encodes CASSRRDSYEQYF. This chain links TRBV14 with TRBJ2-7; 7 nucleotides match TRBD1. CDR3 length: 13 amino acids. The V segment lost 4 bases and the J segment 3 bases; nucleotides outside the gene matches: 3. From germline, CDR1 is SGHDN and CDR2 FVKESK.

This chain connects TRBV7-2 to TRBJ2-2, with D possibly being TRBD2 (6 bases). V lost 0 bases, J lost 9 bases, and 14 bases lay in between. The CDR3 is made up of 15 amino acids. Germline lookup yields CDR1 SGHTA and CDR2 FQGNSA. CDR3 DNA sequence: TGTGCCAGCAGCTTAGCGGGGAGGAAGGGCCGGGAGCTGTTTTTT. Amino acids: CASSLAGRKGRELFF.

The J gene is TRBJ2-7, the V gene TRBV9; 14 bases map to TRBD2. Trimming at V came to 4 bases and at J to 6 bases, leaving 6 bases not matched to a gene. Germline V gene sequence: CDR1 SGDLS, CDR2 YYNGEE. This CDR3 has 15 amino acids. For the CDR3, the DNA is TGTGCCAGCAGCTCCCGGGGACTAGCGGGAGTCGAGCAGTACTTC. Amino acids: CASSSRGLAGVEQYF.

The chain links TRBV2 to TRBJ2-4, with D perhaps being TRBD1 or TRBD2 (5 bases each). CDR1 and CDR2 (germline): SNHLY, FYNNEI. With 2 bases removed from V and 0 bases from J, the gap between germline ends came to 17 bases. The CDR3 spans 18 residues. The CDR3 DNA reads TGTGCCAGCAGTGAATTGAGGGCAGGGCCCCAAGCCAAAAACATTCAGTACTTC. Amino acid sequence: CASSELRAGPQAKNIQYF.

The V gene is TRBV4-1, the J gene TRBJ2-1, with D tentatively TRBD2 (6 bases). This CDR3 has 15 amino acids. CDR1 is MGHRA, CDR2 YSYEKL, per germline. The germline V and J ends were trimmed by 4 bases and 3 bases, with 13 bases remaining between them. In DNA, the CDR3 is TGCGCCAGCAGCCCCTGGGTTAGCGGCTACAATGAGCAGTTCTTC. Translating gives CASSPWVSGYNEQFF.

The J gene is TRBJ2-2, the V gene TRBV5-1, with D maybe TRBD2 (5 bases). The CDR3 totals 15 residues. Germline-derived CDR1 and CDR2 are SGHRS and YFSETQ. Trimming took 4 bases from V and 1 from J, leaving 11 bases between them. The CDR3: CASSPDGENTGELFF. The CDR3 DNA follows: TGCGCCAGCAGCCCCGACGGGGAGAACACCGGGGAGCTGTTTTTT.

CDR3 residues: CASSEVTGDYNEQFF. The CDR3 DNA reads TGTGCCAGCAGTGAAGTGACAGGAGACTACAATGAGCAGTTCTTC. The chain recombines TRBV6-1 with TRBJ2-1, with TRBD1 as a possible D gene (6 bases). Germline CDR1 reads MNHNS; CDR2 reads SASEGT. The V end lost 1 base, the J end lost 3 bases, and 10 bases lay between the germline ends. This CDR3 has 15 amino acids.

V is TRBV6-2 or TRBV6-3 and J is TRBJ1-6; possibly TRBD1 for D (6 bases). Trimming pared 6 bases from V and 0 bases from J, leaving 18 bases between. CDR1 and CDR2 (germline): MNHEY, SVGEGT. The CDR3 spans 18 residues. CDR3 protein: CASSLGEGQSSYNSPLHF. The CDR3 coding sequence is TGTGCCAGCAGCTTGGGGGAAGGACAGAGCTCCTATAATTCACCCCTCCACTTT.

The chain combines TRBV3-1 (or the pseudogene TRBV3-2) with TRBJ2-5; TRBD1 aligns across 8 bases. The germline gives CDR1 LGHDT, CDR2 YNNKEL (reference sequence). The J segment lost 4 bases and the V segment lost 1 base, leaving 5 bases of the junction unmatched. CDR3 size: 15 residues. CDR3 bases: TGTGCCAGCAGCCAAGGGGCAGGGGGCAGAGAGACCCAGTACTTC. This sequence encodes CASSQGAGGRETQYF.

On this clone itself: The junction departs from germline at one end; a sequencing error may be responsible. Here the CDR3 DNA reads TGTGCCAGCAGCTTAGTTCACAGCCCGATAGTCTTC. As protein: CASSLVHSPIVF. The chain couples TRBV7-2 to TRBJ2-1; D is uncertain. Germline assignment: CDR1 SGHTA and CDR2 FQGNSA. The CDR3 has 12 amino acids. The complete variable domain, with remaining parts taken from reference TRBV7-2 and TRBJ2-1, reads GAGVSQSPSNKVTEKGKDVELRCDPISGHTALYWYRQSLGQGLEFLIYFQGNSAPDKSGLPSDRFSAERTGGSVSTLTIQRTQQEDSAVYLCASSLVHSPIVFGPGTRLTVL.

V gene TRBV5-5 combines with J gene TRBJ1-1, with 9 bases that match TRBD1. The trim removed 2 bases at V and 5 bases at J, leaving 7 bases unmatched. Germline assignment: CDR1 SGHKS and CDR2 YYEKEE (reference sequence). The CDR3 runs to 15 residues. CDR3 sequence reads: CASSFGGQGGTEAFF. As DNA, the CDR3 is TGTGCCAGCAGCTTCGGGGGACAGGGAGGAACTGAAGCTTTCTTT.

The chain links TRBV6-5 to TRBJ2-1; no definite D call. In germline, CDR1 is MNHEY, CDR2 SVGAGI. V was pared by 0 bases and J by 3 bases, with 6 bases between. The CDR3 spans 14 residues. The CDR3 here is CASSYSIGYNEQFF. The CDR3 nucleotides are TGTGCCAGCAGTTACTCGATTGGCTACAATGAGCAGTTCTTC.

J is TRBJ2-7 and V is TRBV5-1; 16 bases map to TRBD2. Germline V gene lookup returns CDR1 SGHRS and CDR2 YFSETQ. This CDR3 has 17 amino acids. V was pared by 1 base and J by 2 bases, with 3 bases of the junction left unmatched. The CDR3 region has the DNA TGCGCCAGCAGCTTGTCGGGACTAGCGGGAGGGCCCTACGAGCAGTACTTC. It is translated as CASSLSGLAGGPYEQYF.

The rearrangement links TRBV19 to TRBJ2-2, with 7 bases matching TRBD2. Germline V gene lookup returns CDR1 LNHDA and CDR2 SQIVND (reference sequence). V lost 6 bases and J lost 5; bases outside the gene matches: 0. This CDR3 has 12 residues. The CDR3 nucleotides read TGTGCCAGTAGGCGGGAGACCGGGGAGCTGTTTTTT. Amino acids: CASRRETGELFF.

The chain joins TRBV19 to TRBJ2-1, with 10 bases matching TRBD2. The CDR3 has 18 amino acids. Germline V CDR1 and CDR2: LNHDA, SQIVND (reference sequence). V was pared by 0 bases and J by 8 bases, with 13 bases of the junction left unmatched. The CDR3 DNA reads TGTGCCAGTAGTATAGACGTCCCCCTAGCGGGAGTTTTCCATGAGCAGTTCTTC. The encoded protein is CASSIDVPLAGVFHEQFF.

V is TRBV7-2 and J is TRBJ2-2; 10 bases map to TRBD2. This CDR3 region has 18 residues. Trimming cost V 4 bases and J 5 bases; bases outside gene matches: 13. Germline assignment: CDR1 SGHTA and CDR2 FQGNSA. CDR3 nucleotide sequence: TGTGCCAGCAGCTCCGGACACGTAGCGGGAGGTGGGACCGGGGAGCTGTTTTTT. Its translation is CASSSGHVAGGGTGELFF.

The chain recombines TRBV27 with TRBJ2-5, with D perhaps TRBD1 (6 bases). CDR1 and CDR2 from the germline V gene are MNHEY and SMNVEV (reference sequence). Trimming left V 0 bases short and J 4 bases short, with 15 bases between. The length of the CDR3 is 16 residues. The CDR3 nucleotides read TGTGCCAGCAGTTTATCCCCGAACAGGGTAGGAGAGACCCAGTACTTC. This encodes CASSLSPNRVGETQYF.

The chain links TRBV4-1 to TRBJ1-2, with D possibly matching TRBD1 (6 bases). Trimming stripped 4 bases from V and 2 bases from J, with 17 bases between. Looked up from germline, CDR1 is MGHRA and CDR2 is YSYEKL. This CDR3 has 16 residues. The CDR3: CASSLMGGARNYGYTF. CDR3 in DNA: TGCGCCAGCAGCCTCATGGGGGGGGCCCGAAACTATGGCTACACCTTC.